Each of the 9 T cell receptor beta chains below was sequenced from the same sample in a study of multiple sclerosis patients with progressive multifocal leukoencephalopathy. Time point defined: time of PML onset. Profiled with immunoSEQ multiplex PCR; TCRdb holds only in-frame clones, not every one. This table has about 33,000 clones, roughly 87% appearing once. The sample here was PBMCs, taken from a patient treated with natalizumab. The receptor set was obtained from a human donor with progressive multifocal leukoencephalopathy.

The rearrangement joins TRBV28 to TRBJ1-2; 8 bases are a match to TRBD1. V dropped 2 bases and J dropped 4; count of bases not matched to a gene: 3. Germline V CDR1 and CDR2: MDHEN, SYDVKM. CDR3 size: 14 residues. CDR3 nucleotides: TGTGCCAGCAGTTTAGCCGGGACAGGCTATGGCTACACCTTC. Amino acids: CASSLAGTGYGYTF.

This clone appeared a single time. The rearrangement uses TRBV30 and TRBJ1-6, with D unclear. V shed 6 bases and J shed 6 bases, with 12 bases lying between them. The CDR3 is 13 residues long. In germline, CDR1 is GTSNPN, CDR2 SVGIG (reference sequence). CDR3 amino acids: CACETLGNSPLHF. The DNA for the CDR3 is TGTGCCTGCGAAACTTTGGGTAATTCACCCCTCCACTTT.

The chain employs TRBV6-5 and TRBJ1-1; the match to TRBD1 covers 10 bases. This CDR3 is 16 amino acids long. Looked up from germline, CDR1 is MNHEY and CDR2 is SVGAGI. The V and J ends lost 2 bases and 3 bases, in that order; junction bases with no gene match: 6. The CDR3 here is CASSYRDRGLHTEAFF. The CDR3 DNA follows: TGTGCCAGCAGTTACCGGGACAGGGGACTGCACACTGAAGCTTTCTTT.

The CDR3 DNA is TGTGCCACCGCCAGGGGTTCCACCACAGATACGCAGTATTTT. Its translation is CATARGSTTDTQYF. The rearrangement uses TRBV6-1 and TRBJ2-3; D possibly corresponds to TRBD1 (6 bases). This CDR3 has 14 amino acids. Germline V lookup: CDR1 MNHNS, CDR2 SASEGT. Trimming took 10 bases from V and 2 from J, leaving 16 bases between them.

The V gene is TRBV6-4, the J gene TRBJ2-1; TRBD2 matches 9 bases. The CDR3 runs to 18 residues. V lost 3 bases to trimming and J lost 7 bases; unmatched junction nucleotides: 16. The germline V gene has CDR1 MRHNA and CDR2 SNTAGT. The CDR3 sequence is CASSEGRGGRAPVNEQFF. In DNA form, the CDR3 reads TGTGCCAGCAGTGAAGGTCGGGGCGGGAGGGCCCCCGTTAATGAGCAGTTCTTC.

The rearrangement joins TRBV27 to TRBJ1-5; TRBD1 agrees at 7 bases. V shed 5 bases, J shed 1 base, and the junction held 5 bases outside the gene matches. Germline V lookup: CDR1 MNHEY, CDR2 SMNVEV (reference sequence). The CDR3 is made up of 15 amino acids. CDR3: CASSDTGVSNQPQHF. Here the CDR3 DNA reads TGTGCCAGCAGTGACACAGGGGTAAGCAATCAGCCCCAGCATTTT.

V gene TRBV7-9 combines with J gene TRBJ1-2; 8 nucleotides match TRBD1. The CDR3 is made up of 14 amino acids. Unmatched junction bases numbered 8, after V lost 4 bases and J lost 7 bases. The germline V gene encodes CDR1 SEHNR and CDR2 FQNEAQ (reference sequence). CDR3 residues: CASSSDRAGSGYTF. CDR3 in DNA: TGTGCCAGCAGCTCGGACAGGGCGGGCAGTGGCTACACCTTC. The whole variable domain, filled in from reference TRBV7-9 and TRBJ1-2, reads DTGVSQNPRHKITKRGQNVTFRCDPISEHNRLYWYRQTLGQGPEFLTYFQNEAQLEKSRLLSDRFSAERPKGSFSTLEIQRTEQGDSAMYLCASSSDRAGSGYTFGSGTRLTVV.

In its sample, this clone was seen a few times. V gene TRBV21-1 combines with J gene TRBJ2-1; TRBD1 is the table's D call, not checked against the DNA. TRBV21-1 is a recognized pseudogene. CDR3 length: 15 residues. The CDR3 here is CASSQRGLALNEQFF. CDR3 bases: TGTGCCAGCAGTCAAAGGGGGCTAGCGCTCAATGAGCAGTTCTTC.

The chain has TRBV23-1 and TRBJ2-7; no definite D call. TRBV23-1 is an open reading frame, and its role is uncertain. This CDR3 contains 14 residues. V dropped 3 bases and J dropped 0 bases, with 9 bases sitting between them. The CDR3 spells CASSQASSSYEQYF. Written as DNA, the CDR3 is TGCGCCAGCAGTCAGGCAAGCAGCTCCTACGAGCAGTACTTC.